This note documents a single T cell receptor beta chain sequence. Its target is unknown. The record originates from a study of graft-versus-host responses after intestinal transplantation. Produced via immunoSEQ multiplex PCR; TCRdb's table is partial and in-frame only. Of 100,000 to 130,000 clones listed, over 80% are singletons. With 5 bases clipped from V and 4 bases from J, the junction kept 5 bases outside the gene matches. The V gene's germline CDR1 is SGHDN and CDR2 FVKESK. The CDR3 has 14 amino acids. The sample consisted of unstimulated CD4+ T cells sorted from spleen or lymph node cells, taken before transplant. The J gene is TRBJ2-1, the V gene TRBV14; 7 positions match TRBD2. The receptor was derived from a human donor who was the organ donor for an intestinal transplant. CDR3 DNA: TGTGCCAGCAGCGCGACTAGCTGGTACAATGAGCAGTTCTTC. It specifies CASSATSWYNEQFF.